Below, 6 T cell receptor beta chains from the same sample are listed, as sequenced in a study of technical replicates of blood from a few donors. The table came from immunoSEQ multiplex PCR; TCRdb's copy has only in-frame clones and leaves some out. The sample contains about 82,000 clones, 90% to 95% of which appear only once. Sequencing was done on a sample of T cells isolated from PBMCs. The receptors here all came from a human donor in good health.

The rearrangement joins TRBV28 to TRBJ1-5, with D perhaps matching TRBD1 (5 bases). The length of the CDR3 is 16 residues. The germline gives CDR1 MDHEN, CDR2 SYDVKM. With 5 bases removed from V and 1 base from J, the gap between germline ends came to 15 bases. CDR3 DNA sequence: TGTGCCAGCAGTCTCCCAGGGCCTATAAGCAATCAGCCCCAGCATTTT. It encodes CASSLPGPISNQPQHF.

The chain couples TRBV28 to TRBJ2-6; D gene uncertain. This CDR3 comprises 16 residues. Germline CDR1 MDHEN, CDR2 SYDVKM. The V and J ends lost 3 bases and 0 bases respectively, with 9 bases between them. The CDR3 DNA is TGTGCCAGCAGTTTGGGCGTGGTCTCTGGGGCCAACGTCCTGACTTTC. Amino acids: CASSLGVVSGANVLTF.

In its sample, this clone was seen once. The chain uses TRBV10-1 and TRBJ1-1, with D maybe TRBD1 (6 bases). V lost 3 bases to trimming and J lost 3 bases, with 11 bases between them. CDR3 length: 14 residues. Germline V CDR1 and CDR2: WNHNN, SYGVQD (reference sequence). CDR3 amino acids: CASSDSGAHTEAFF. The CDR3 DNA follows: TGCGCCAGCAGTGATTCAGGGGCACACACTGAAGCTTTCTTT.

The rearrangement links TRBV6-5 to TRBJ2-1; weak D call: TRBD1 (6 bases). The CDR3 is made up of 14 amino acids. The V and J ends lost 6 bases and 7 bases respectively, with 16 bases between them. Germline lookup yields CDR1 MNHEY and CDR2 SVGAGI. The CDR3 loop is CASRKGQGWNEQFF. Here the CDR3 DNA reads TGTGCCAGCAGGAAGGGGCAGGGGTGGAATGAGCAGTTCTTC.

This clone has a single count. The rearrangement uses TRBV30 and TRBJ2-1; 7 nucleotides agree with TRBD2. The CDR3 spans 14 residues. The J segment lost 4 bases and the V segment lost 1 base, leaving 4 bases of the junction unmatched. From germline, CDR1 is GTSNPN and CDR2 SVGIG (reference sequence). The CDR3 here is CAWSGREKYNEQFF. The CDR3 nucleotides are TGTGCCTGGAGTGGGCGGGAGAAGTACAATGAGCAGTTCTTC.

The chain uses TRBV4-1 and TRBJ2-3, with a tentative D call TRBD2 (6 bases). Trimming pared 0 bases from V and 2 bases from J, leaving 15 bases between. The germline V gene has CDR1 MGHRA and CDR2 YSYEKL. CDR3 length: 17 residues. The CDR3 sequence is CASSQEGRRDATDTQYF. The CDR3 region has the DNA TGCGCCAGCAGCCAAGAGGGGCGGAGGGATGCCACAGATACGCAGTATTTT.